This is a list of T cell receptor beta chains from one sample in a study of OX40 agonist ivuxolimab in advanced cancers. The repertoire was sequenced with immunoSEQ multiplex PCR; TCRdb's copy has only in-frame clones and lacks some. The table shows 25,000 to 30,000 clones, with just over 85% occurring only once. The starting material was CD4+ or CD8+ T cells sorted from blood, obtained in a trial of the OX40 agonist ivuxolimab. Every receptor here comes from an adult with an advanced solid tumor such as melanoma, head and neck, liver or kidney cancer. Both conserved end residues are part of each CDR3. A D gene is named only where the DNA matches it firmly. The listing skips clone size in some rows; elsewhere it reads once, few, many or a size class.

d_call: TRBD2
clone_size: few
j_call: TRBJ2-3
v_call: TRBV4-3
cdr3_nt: TGCGCCAGCAGCGGCCGGGACTACAGCACAGATACGCAGTATTTT
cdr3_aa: CASSGRDYSTDTQYF

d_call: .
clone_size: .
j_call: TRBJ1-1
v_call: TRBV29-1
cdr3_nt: TGCAGCGTTGGCATGAACACTGAAGCTTTCTTT
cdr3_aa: CSVGMNTEAFF

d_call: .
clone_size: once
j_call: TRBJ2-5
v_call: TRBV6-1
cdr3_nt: TGTGCCAGCATCAACCGACCTGAACGGGGAGAGACCCAGTACTTC
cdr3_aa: CASINRPERGETQYF

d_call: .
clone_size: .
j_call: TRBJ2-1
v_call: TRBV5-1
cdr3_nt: TGCGCCAGCAGCTTGGAGGGGACTTCCAACAATGAGCAGTTCTTC
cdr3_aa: CASSLEGTSNNEQFF

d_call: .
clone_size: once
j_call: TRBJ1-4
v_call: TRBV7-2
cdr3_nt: TGTGCCAGCAGCTTAGAGACCAGGCCCATGGGGGAAAAACTGTTTTTT
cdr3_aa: CASSLETRPMGEKLFF

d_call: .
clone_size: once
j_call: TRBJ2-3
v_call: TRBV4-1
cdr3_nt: TGCGCCAGCAGCCGAGGGGGGCCAGATACGCAGTATTTT
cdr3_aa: CASSRGGPDTQYF

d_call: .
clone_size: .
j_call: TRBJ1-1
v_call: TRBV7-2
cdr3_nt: TGTGCCAGCAGCGCATTCAGGAGGGCAGACACTGAAGCTTTCTTT
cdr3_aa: CASSAFRRADTEAFF

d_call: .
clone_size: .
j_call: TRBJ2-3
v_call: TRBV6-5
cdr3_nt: TGTGCCAGCAGCCCCTTCCTAGCTAGCACAGATACGCAGTATTTT
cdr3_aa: CASSPFLASTDTQYF

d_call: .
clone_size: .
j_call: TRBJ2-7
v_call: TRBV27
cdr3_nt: TGTGCCAGCAGTACCGGGACGATCTACGAGCAGTACTTC
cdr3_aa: CASSTGTIYEQYF

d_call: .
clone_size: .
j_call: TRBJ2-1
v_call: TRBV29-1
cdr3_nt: TGCAGCGTTGTGCCCTATAGCGCCGGGGGTTACAATGAGCAGTTCTTC
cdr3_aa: CSVVPYSAGGYNEQFF

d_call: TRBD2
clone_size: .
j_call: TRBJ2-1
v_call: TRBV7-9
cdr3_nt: TGTGCCAGCAGCAACCGACTAGCGGGAAACAATGAGCAGTTCTTC
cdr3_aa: CASSNRLAGNNEQFF

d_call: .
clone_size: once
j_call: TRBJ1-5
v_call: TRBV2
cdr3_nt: TGTGCCAGCCACAATAGCAATCAGCCCCAGCATTTT
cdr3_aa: CASHNSNQPQHF

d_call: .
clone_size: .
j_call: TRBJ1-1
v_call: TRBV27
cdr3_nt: TGTGCCAGCAGTTTAAATCTGGGGCTTGAGTCTTTCTTT
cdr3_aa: CASSLNLGLESFF

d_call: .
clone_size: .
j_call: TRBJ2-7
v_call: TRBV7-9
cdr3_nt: TGTGCCAGCAGCGAGAGGACAGATACCTACGAGCAGTACTTC
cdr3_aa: CASSERTDTYEQYF

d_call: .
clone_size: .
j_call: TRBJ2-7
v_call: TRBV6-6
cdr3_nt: TGTGCCAGCTCTCCAGGGATCTCCTACGAGCAGTACTTC
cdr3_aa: CASSPGISYEQYF

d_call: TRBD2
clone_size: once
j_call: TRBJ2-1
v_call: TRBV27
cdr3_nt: TGTGCCAGCAGTTCCACTAGCGGGAGGGTCTATGAGCAGTTCTTC
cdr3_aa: CASSSTSGRVYEQFF